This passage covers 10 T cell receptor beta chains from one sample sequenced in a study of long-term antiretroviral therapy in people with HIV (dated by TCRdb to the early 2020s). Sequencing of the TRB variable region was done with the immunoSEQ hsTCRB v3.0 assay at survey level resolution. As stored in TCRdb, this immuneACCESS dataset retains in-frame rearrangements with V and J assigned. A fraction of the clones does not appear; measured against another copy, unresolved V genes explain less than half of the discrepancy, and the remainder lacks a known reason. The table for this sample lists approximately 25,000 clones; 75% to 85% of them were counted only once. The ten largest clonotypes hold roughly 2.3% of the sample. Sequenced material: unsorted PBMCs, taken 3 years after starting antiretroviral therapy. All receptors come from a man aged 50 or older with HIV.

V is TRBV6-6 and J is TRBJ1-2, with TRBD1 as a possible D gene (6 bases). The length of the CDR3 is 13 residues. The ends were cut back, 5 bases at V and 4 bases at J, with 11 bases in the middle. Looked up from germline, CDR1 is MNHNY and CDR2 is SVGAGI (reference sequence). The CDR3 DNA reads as TGTGCCAGCAGTGCCACAGGGCCCTATGGCTACACCTTC. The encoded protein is CASSATGPYGYTF.

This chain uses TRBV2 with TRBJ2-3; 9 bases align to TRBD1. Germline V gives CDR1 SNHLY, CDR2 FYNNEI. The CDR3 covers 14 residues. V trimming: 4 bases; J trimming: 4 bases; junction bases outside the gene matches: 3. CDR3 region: CASSGQGEPDTQYF. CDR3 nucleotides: TGTGCCAGCAGTGGACAGGGGGAACCAGATACGCAGTATTTT.

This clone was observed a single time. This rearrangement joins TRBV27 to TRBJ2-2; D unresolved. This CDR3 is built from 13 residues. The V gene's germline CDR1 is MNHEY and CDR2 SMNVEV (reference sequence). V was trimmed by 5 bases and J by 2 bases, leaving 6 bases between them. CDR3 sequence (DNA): TGTGCCAGCAGTCCACTAAACACCGGGGAGCTGTTTTTT. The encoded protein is CASSPLNTGELFF.

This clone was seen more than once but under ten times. The CDR3 loop reads CASRLLSRGSSYEQYF. The CDR3 region has the DNA TGTGCCAGCCGACTCTTATCCAGGGGCAGCTCCTACGAGCAGTACTTC. V gene TRBV6-4 combines with J gene TRBJ2-7, with D possibly being TRBD1 (6 bases). In germline, CDR1 is MRHNA, CDR2 SNTAGT. V lost 8 bases and J lost 0, with 20 bases in between. This CDR3 spans 16 amino acids.

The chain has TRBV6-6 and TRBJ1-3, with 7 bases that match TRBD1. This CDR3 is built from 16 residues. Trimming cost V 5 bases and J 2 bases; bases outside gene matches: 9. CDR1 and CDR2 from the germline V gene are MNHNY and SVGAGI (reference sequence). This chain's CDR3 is CASSTTGKYTGNTIYF. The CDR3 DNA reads TGTGCCAGCAGTACGACAGGGAAGTACACTGGAAACACCATATATTTT.

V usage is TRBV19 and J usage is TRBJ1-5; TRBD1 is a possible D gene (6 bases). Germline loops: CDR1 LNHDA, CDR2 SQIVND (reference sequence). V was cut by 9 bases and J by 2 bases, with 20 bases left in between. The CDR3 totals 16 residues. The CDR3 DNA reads TGTGCCAGGTCAAAAAGGGGGGCAGACCGCAATCAGCCCCAGCATTTT. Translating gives CARSKRGADRNQPQHF. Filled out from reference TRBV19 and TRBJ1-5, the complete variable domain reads DGGITQSPKYLFRKEGQNVTLSCEQNLNHDAMYWYRQDPGQGLRLIYYSQIVNDFQKGDIAEGYSVSREKKESFPLTVTSAQKNPTAFYLCARSKRGADRNQPQHFGDGTRLSIL.

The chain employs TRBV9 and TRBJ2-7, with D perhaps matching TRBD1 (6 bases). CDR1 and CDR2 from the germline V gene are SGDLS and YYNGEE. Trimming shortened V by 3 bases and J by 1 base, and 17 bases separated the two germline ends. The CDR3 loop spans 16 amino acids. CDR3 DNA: TGTGCCAGCAGCGCAGATCTGCAGGGGCCTTCCTACGAGCAGTACTTC. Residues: CASSADLQGPSYEQYF.

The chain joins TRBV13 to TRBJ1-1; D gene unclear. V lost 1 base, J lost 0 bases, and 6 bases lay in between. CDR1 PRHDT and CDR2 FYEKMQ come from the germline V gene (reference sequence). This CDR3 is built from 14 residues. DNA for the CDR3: TGTGCCAGCAGCTTAGAAGGGTTGAACACTGAAGCTTTCTTT. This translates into CASSLEGLNTEAFF.

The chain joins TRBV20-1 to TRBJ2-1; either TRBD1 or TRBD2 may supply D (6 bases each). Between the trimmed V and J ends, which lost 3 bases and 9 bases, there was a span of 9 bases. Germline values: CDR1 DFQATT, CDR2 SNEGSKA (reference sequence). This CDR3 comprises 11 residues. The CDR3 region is CSASRGREQFF. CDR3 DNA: TGCAGTGCTAGCCGGGGGCGTGAGCAGTTCTTC.

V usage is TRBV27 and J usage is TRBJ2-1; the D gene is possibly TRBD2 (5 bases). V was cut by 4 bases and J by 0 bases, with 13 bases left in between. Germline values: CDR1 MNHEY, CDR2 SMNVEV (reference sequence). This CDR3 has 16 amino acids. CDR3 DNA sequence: TGTGCCAGCAGTTATTCACCGGGATCCTCCTACAATGAGCAGTTCTTC. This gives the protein CASSYSPGSSYNEQFF.